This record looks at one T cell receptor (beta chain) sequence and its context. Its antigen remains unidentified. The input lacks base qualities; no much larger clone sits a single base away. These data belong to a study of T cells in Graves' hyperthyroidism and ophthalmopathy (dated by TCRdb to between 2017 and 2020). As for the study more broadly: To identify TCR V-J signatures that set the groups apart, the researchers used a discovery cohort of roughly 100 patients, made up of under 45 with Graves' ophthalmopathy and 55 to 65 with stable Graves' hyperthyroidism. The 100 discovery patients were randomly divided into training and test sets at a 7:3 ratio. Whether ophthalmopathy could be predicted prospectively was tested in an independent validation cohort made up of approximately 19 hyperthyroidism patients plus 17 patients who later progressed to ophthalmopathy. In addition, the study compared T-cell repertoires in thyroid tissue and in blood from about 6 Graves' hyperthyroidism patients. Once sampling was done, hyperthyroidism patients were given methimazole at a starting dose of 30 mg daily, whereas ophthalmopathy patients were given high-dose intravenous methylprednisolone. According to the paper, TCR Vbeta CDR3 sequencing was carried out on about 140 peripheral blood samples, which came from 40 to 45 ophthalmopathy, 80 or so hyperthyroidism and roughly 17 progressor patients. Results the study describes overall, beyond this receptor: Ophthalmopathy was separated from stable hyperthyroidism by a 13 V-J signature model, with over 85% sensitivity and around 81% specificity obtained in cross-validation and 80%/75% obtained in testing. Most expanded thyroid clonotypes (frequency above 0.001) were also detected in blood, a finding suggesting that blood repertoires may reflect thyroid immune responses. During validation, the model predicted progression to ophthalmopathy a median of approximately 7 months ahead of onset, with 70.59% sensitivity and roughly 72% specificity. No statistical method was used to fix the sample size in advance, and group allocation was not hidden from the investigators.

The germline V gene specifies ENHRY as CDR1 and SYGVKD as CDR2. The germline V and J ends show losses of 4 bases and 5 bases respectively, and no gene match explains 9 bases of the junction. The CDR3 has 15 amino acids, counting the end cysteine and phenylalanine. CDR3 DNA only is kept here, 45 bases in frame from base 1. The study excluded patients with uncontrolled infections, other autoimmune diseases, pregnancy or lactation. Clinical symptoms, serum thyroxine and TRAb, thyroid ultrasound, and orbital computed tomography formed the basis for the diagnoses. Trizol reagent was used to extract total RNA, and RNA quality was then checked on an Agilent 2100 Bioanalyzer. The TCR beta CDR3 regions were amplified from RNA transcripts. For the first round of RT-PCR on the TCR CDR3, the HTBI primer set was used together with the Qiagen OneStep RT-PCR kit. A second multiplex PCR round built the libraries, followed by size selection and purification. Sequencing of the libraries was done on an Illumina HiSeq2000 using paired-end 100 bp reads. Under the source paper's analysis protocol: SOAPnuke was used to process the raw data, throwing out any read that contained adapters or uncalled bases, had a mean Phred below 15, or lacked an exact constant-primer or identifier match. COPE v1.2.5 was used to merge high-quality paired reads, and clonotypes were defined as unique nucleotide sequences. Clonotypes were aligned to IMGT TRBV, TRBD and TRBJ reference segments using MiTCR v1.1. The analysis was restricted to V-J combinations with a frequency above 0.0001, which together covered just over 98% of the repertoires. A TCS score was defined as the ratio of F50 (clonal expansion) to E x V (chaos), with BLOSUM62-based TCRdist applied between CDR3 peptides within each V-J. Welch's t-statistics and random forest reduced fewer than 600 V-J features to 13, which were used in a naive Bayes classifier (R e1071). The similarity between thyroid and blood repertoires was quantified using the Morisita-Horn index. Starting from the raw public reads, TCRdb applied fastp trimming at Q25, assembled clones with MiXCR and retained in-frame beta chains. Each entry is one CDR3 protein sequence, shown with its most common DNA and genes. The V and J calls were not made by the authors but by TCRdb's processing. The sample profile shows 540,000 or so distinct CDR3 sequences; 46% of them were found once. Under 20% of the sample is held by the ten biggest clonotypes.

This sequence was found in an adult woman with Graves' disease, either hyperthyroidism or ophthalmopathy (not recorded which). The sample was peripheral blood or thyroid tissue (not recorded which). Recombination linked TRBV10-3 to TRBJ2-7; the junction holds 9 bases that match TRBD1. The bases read TGTGCCATCAGTGCTATGGGACAGGGAGGGCACGAGCAGTACTTC. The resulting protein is CAISAMGQGGHEQYF.